This record covers a single T cell receptor (beta chain). Its target is not known. CDR3 length: 16 amino acids. CDR1 SGDLS and CDR2 YYNGEE come from the germline V gene. Losses at the gene ends were 4 bases for V and 10 bases for J; bases not matched to a gene: 13. The protocol was immunoSEQ multiplex PCR, while the TCRdb copy is restricted to in-frame clones and leaves out a portion. The data show approximately 200,000 clones, 90% to 95% seen once. This specimen comes from a study of T cell responses to AZD1222 COVID-19 vaccine. Whole-study findings and limits: Regions 160-218 and 743-854 held dominance among vaccine-associated CD4 TCRs, which spanned spike. Compared with day 0, the breadth and depth of the Spike-specific TCR repertoire rose significantly after two doses of AZD1222. It was only after the peak T cell response that any repertoires were sampled. Just 5 to 7 AZD1222 recipients were seropositive at baseline.

V is TRBV9 and J is TRBJ2-1; TRBD1 matches 11 bases. This TCR came from an adult who received the MenACWY meningococcal vaccine as a control. The sequencing here drew on peripheral blood, taken 28 days after the second dose of the MenACWY control vaccine. CDR3: CASSSPRTGGGWEQFF. The CDR3 DNA sequence: TGTGCCAGCAGCTCGCCTCGGACAGGGGGCGGTTGGGAGCAGTTCTTC.